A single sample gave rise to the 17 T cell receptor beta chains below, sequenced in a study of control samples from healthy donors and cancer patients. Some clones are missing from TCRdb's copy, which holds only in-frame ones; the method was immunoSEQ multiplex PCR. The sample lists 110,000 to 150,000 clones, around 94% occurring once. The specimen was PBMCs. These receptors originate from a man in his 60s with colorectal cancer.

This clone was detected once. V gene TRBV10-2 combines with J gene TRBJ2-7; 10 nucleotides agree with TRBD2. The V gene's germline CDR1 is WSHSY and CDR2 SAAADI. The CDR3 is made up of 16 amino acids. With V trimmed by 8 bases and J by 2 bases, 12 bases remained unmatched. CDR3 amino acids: CASAHLLTSGPYEQYF. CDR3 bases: TGCGCCAGCGCCCACTTGCTGACTAGCGGGCCCTACGAGCAGTACTTC.

CDR3 DNA sequence: TGTGCCTCTCAAGAGGGCGGGAATGAGCAGTTCTTC. Its translation is CASQEGGNEQFF. This rearrangement joins TRBV19 to TRBJ2-1, with a weak D call TRBD2 (5 bases). Germline loops: CDR1 LNHDA, CDR2 SQIVND (reference sequence). V was pared by 11 bases and J by 7 bases, with 15 bases between. The CDR3 is made up of 12 amino acids.

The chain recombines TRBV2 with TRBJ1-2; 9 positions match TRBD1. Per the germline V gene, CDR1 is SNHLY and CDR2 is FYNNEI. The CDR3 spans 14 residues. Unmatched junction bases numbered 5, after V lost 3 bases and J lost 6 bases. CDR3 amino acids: CASSDWTGEDGYTF. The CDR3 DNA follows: TGTGCCAGCAGTGACTGGACAGGGGAGGATGGCTACACCTTC.

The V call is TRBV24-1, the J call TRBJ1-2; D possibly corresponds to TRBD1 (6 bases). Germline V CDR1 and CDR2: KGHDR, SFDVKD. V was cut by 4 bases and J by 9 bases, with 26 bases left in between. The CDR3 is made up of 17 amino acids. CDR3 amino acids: CATSDHTRTADTQSYTF. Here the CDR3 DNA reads TGTGCCACCAGTGACCATACGCGGACAGCGGATACTCAGAGCTACACCTTC.

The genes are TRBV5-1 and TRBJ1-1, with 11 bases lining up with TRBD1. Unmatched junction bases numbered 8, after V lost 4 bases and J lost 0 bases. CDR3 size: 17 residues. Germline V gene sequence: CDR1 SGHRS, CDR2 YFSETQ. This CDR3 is CASSLTGTGGMNTEAFF. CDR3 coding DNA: TGCGCCAGCAGCCTTACCGGGACAGGGGGTATGAACACTGAAGCTTTCTTT.

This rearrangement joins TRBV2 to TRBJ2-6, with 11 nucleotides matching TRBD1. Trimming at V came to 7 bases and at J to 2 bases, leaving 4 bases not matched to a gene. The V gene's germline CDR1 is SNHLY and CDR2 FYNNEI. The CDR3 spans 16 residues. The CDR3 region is CASTGQGGAGANVLTF. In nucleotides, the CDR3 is TGTGCCAGCACGGGACAGGGGGGAGCTGGGGCCAACGTCCTGACTTTC.

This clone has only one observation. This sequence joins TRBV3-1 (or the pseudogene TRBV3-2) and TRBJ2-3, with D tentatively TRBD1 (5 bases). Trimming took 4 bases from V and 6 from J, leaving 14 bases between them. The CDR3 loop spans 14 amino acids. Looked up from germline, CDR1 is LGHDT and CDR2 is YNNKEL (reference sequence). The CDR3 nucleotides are TGTGCCAGCAGCCCCTCAATCAGGGTCGATACGCAGTATTTT. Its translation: CASSPSIRVDTQYF.

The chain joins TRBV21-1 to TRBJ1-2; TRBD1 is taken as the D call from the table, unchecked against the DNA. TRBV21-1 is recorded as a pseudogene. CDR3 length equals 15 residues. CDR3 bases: TGTGCCAGCAGCCCCTCCCGGGACAGGTTATGGGGCTACACCTTC. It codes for CASSPSRDRLWGYTF.

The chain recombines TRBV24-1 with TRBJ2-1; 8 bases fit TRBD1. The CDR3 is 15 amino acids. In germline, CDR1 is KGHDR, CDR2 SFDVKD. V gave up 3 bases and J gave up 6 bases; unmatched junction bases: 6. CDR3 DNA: TGTGCCACCAGTGATAGAGGGACAGGTGGCAATGAGCAGTTCTTC. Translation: CATSDRGTGGNEQFF.

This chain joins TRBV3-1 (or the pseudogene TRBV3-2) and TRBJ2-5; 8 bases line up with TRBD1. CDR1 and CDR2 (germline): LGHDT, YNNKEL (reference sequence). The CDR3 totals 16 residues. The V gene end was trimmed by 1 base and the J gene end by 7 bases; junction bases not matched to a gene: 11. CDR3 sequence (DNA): TGTGCCAGCAGCCAAGGGACAGGGCCCGCTCAGGGGACCCAGTACTTC. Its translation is CASSQGTGPAQGTQYF.

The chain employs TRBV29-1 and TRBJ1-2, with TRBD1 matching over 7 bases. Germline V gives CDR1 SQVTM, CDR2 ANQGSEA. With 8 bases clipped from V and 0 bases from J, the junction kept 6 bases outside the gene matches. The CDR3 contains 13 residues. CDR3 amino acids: CSTGQLANYGYTF. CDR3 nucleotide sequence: TGCAGCACGGGACAGTTAGCTAACTATGGCTACACCTTC.

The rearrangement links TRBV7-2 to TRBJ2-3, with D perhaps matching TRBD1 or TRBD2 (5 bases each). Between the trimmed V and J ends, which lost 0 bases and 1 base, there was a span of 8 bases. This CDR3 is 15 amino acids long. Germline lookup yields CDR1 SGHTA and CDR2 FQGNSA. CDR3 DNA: TGTGCCAGCAGCTTAGCGGGGGAACGCACAGATACGCAGTATTTT. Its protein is CASSLAGERTDTQYF.

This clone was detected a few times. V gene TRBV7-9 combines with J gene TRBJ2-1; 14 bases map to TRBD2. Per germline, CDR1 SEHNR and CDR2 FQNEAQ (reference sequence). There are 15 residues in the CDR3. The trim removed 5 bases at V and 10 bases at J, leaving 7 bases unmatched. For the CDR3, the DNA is TGTGCCAGCAGCGGACTAGCGGGGGGCCCCCGAGAGCAGTTCTTC. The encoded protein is CASSGLAGGPREQFF.

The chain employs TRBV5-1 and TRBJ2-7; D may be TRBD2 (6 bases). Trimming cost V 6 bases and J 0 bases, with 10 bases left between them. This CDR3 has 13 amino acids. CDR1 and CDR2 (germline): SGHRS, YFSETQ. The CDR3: CASNGGNSYEQYF. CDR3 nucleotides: TGCGCCAGCAATGGGGGGAACTCCTACGAGCAGTACTTC.

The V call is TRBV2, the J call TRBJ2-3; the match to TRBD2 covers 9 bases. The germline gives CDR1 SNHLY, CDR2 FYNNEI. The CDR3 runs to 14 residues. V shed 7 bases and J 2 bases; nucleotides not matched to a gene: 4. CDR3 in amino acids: CASKTSGPTDTQYF. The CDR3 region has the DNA TGTGCCAGCAAGACTAGCGGACCCACAGATACGCAGTATTTT.

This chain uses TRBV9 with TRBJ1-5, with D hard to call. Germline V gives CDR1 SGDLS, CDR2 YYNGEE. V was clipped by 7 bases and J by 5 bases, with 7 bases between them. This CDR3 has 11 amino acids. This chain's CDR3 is CASGVDQPQHF. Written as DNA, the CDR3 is TGTGCCAGCGGAGTAGATCAGCCCCAGCATTTT. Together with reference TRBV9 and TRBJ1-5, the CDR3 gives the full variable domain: DSGVTQTPKHLITATGQRVTLRCSPRSGDLSVYWYQQSLDQGLQFLIQYYNGEERAKGNILERFSAQQFPDLHSELNLSSLELGDSALYFCASGVDQPQHFGDGTRLSIL.

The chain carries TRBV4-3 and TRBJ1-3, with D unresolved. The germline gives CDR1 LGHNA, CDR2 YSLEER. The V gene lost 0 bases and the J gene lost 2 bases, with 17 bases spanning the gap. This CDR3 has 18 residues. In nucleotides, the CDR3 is TGCGCCAGCAGCCAAGAACCCCCGCACCTGAACCCTGGAAACACCATATATTTT. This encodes CASSQEPPHLNPGNTIYF.